The next 14 T cell receptor beta chains were all read from a single sample in a study of blood T cell repertoires in COVID-19. Profiling relied on immunoSEQ multiplex PCR, and the TCRdb table lists in-frame clones only, not all of them. In the table there are roughly 300,000 clones, about 86% of which are singletons. Sequenced: peripheral blood. These receptors originate from an older woman with active or convalescent COVID-19.

The rearrangement joins TRBV7-9 to TRBJ1-2; TRBD1 might be the D (5 bases). This CDR3 contains 14 residues. CDR1 is SEHNR and CDR2 is FQNEAQ in the germline V gene (reference sequence). Trimming cost V 5 bases and J 4 bases, with 14 bases left between them. The CDR3 coding sequence is TGTGCCAGCAGCCCGGACACAGGAATCTATGGCTACACCTTC. Translated, it gives CASSPDTGIYGYTF.

This chain joins TRBV2 and TRBJ1-6; 7 bases line up with TRBD1. The V gene end was trimmed by 3 bases and the J gene end by 6 bases; junction bases not matched to a gene: 5. The CDR3 is 15 residues long. Germline V lookup: CDR1 SNHLY, CDR2 FYNNEI. CDR3 sequence (DNA): TGTGCCAGCAGTGACCCGGCAGGGGGTAATTCACCCCTCCACTTT. Amino acid sequence: CASSDPAGGNSPLHF.

This chain connects TRBV10-2 to TRBJ2-1, with 10 bases aligning to TRBD2. The ends lost 7 bases at V and 7 bases at J; junction bases unmatched: 10. The CDR3 runs 15 residues. CDR1 is WSHSY and CDR2 is SAAADI in the germline V gene. CDR3 residues: CASTPSGGMINEQFF. DNA of the CDR3: TGCGCCAGCACCCCTAGCGGGGGTATGATAAATGAGCAGTTCTTC.

This chain connects TRBV4-1 to TRBJ2-1; a weak D match, TRBD2 (5 bases). The CDR3 runs to 15 residues. Germline CDR1 reads MGHRA; CDR2 reads YSYEKL. Trimming pared 1 base from V and 5 bases from J, leaving 12 bases between. Here the CDR3 DNA reads TGCGCCAGCAGCCAAGTAGGTGGACTCAACAATGAGCAGTTCTTC. It encodes CASSQVGGLNNEQFF.

The chain is built from TRBV28 and TRBJ1-6; 9 bases agree with TRBD1. V shed 5 bases, J shed 6 bases, and the junction held 5 bases outside the gene matches. CDR1 is MDHEN, CDR2 SYDVKM, per germline. The CDR3 totals 15 residues. The chain's CDR3 is CASSPPDRGNSPLHF. CDR3 nucleotides: TGTGCCAGCAGTCCCCCGGACAGGGGTAATTCACCCCTCCACTTT.

This clone occurred once. The chain carries TRBV18 and TRBJ1-1; 8 positions agree with TRBD1. The CDR3 consists of 16 residues. Germline V gene lookup returns CDR1 KGHSH and CDR2 LQKENI. Trimming at V came to 3 bases and at J to 1 base, leaving 7 bases not matched to a gene. The CDR3: CASSPRTGNGNTEAFF. CDR3 sequence (DNA): TGTGCCAGCTCACCGCGGACAGGGAATGGGAACACTGAAGCTTTCTTT. The complete variable domain, with remaining parts taken from reference TRBV18 and TRBJ1-1, reads NAGVMQNPRHLVRRRGQEARLRCSPMKGHSHVYWYRQLPEEGLKFMVYLQKENIIDESGMPKERFSAEFPKEGPSILRIQQVVRGDSAAYFCASSPRTGNGNTEAFFGQGTRLTVV.

The rearrangement uses TRBV19 and TRBJ2-2, with 11 bases lining up with TRBD1. This CDR3 spans 14 amino acids. Germline V CDR1 and CDR2: LNHDA, SQIVND (reference sequence). The V and J ends lost 7 bases and 5 bases, in that order; junction bases with no gene match: 3. The CDR3 loop reads CASNRDRGTGELFF. The CDR3 DNA follows: TGTGCCAGTAACCGGGACAGGGGGACCGGGGAGCTGTTTTTT.

This chain connects TRBV5-1 to TRBJ2-7; 7 bases agree with TRBD1. V lost 2 bases and J lost 2; bases outside the gene matches: 7. The CDR3 totals 15 residues. CDR1 and CDR2 (germline): SGHRS, YFSETQ. The CDR3 nucleotides are TGCGCCAGCAGCTTTCGACAGGGTGGGACCTACGAGCAGTACTTC. This translates into CASSFRQGGTYEQYF. The whole variable domain, filled in from reference TRBV5-1 and TRBJ2-7, reads KAGVTQTPRYLIKTRGQQVTLSCSPISGHRSVSWYQQTPGQGLQFLFEYFSETQRNKGNFPGRFSGRQFSNSRSEMNVSTLELGDSALYLCASSFRQGGTYEQYFGPGTRLTVT.

The J gene is TRBJ2-1, the V gene TRBV6-2 or TRBV6-3; D not resolved. In germline, CDR1 is MNHEY, CDR2 SVGEGT. V lost 6 bases, J lost 4 bases, and 7 bases lay in between. CDR3 length: 12 residues. CDR3 residues: CASSPQYNEQFF. In DNA form, the CDR3 reads TGTGCCAGCAGCCCCCAGTACAATGAGCAGTTCTTC.

This clone was observed a handful of times. The CDR3 protein is CASRSTGGAGNTIYF. CDR3 sequence (DNA): TGTGCCAGCAGATCGACAGGGGGAGCTGGAAACACCATATATTTT. The chain links TRBV6-5 to TRBJ1-3, with TRBD1 matching over 9 bases. This CDR3 region has 15 residues. The germline V gene encodes CDR1 MNHEY and CDR2 SVGAGI. V dropped 6 bases and J dropped 2; count of bases not matched to a gene: 5.

This chain links TRBV2 with TRBJ2-3; 10 bases are shared with TRBD1. Germline loops: CDR1 SNHLY, CDR2 FYNNEI. V shed 6 bases, J shed 0 bases, and the junction held 6 bases outside the gene matches. This CDR3 is built from 16 residues. The CDR3 region has the DNA TGTGCCAGCAGACCTCCGGGACAGGGGAGCACAGATACGCAGTATTTT. Amino acid sequence: CASRPPGQGSTDTQYF.

V and J are TRBV7-9 and TRBJ2-7; D might be TRBD2 (6 bases). The CDR3 length is 12 residues. Germline V gives CDR1 SEHNR, CDR2 FQNEAQ (reference sequence). Trimming cost V 5 bases and J 4 bases, with 9 bases left between them. CDR3 residues: CASSAGTYEQYF. The CDR3 DNA reads as TGTGCCAGCAGCGCGGGGACGTACGAGCAGTACTTC.

This chain joins TRBV7-9 and TRBJ1-1, with 10 bases that match TRBD1. There are 16 residues in the CDR3. The V gene end was trimmed by 5 bases and the J gene end by 4 bases; junction bases not matched to a gene: 10. The germline V gene has CDR1 SEHNR and CDR2 FQNEAQ (reference sequence). The CDR3 DNA follows: TGTGCCAGCAGCCGAAAGACAGGGGGCATAGGCACTGAAGCTTTCTTT. This codes for CASSRKTGGIGTEAFF.

This chain connects TRBV2 to TRBJ2-7; D is perhaps TRBD2 (5 bases). CDR3 length equals 15 residues. Germline-derived CDR1 and CDR2 are SNHLY and FYNNEI. The germline V and J ends were trimmed by 3 bases and 0 bases, with 12 bases remaining between them. The CDR3 sequence is CASSDRSGYSYEQYF. CDR3 nucleotide sequence: TGTGCCAGCAGTGACCGAAGCGGATACTCCTACGAGCAGTACTTC.